The clone carrying this T cell receptor beta chain was counted ten times or more. Amplification targeted TCR beta CDR3 regions from RNA transcripts. During a first-round RT-PCR of the TCR CDR3, the HTBI primer set was used. TCRdb analysed the multiplex PCR reads with MiXCR anew, one entry per CDR3 protein. The sample includes approximately 530,000 distinct CDR3 sequences, 15% to 20% of them seen just once. This entry belongs to a study of T cells in Graves' hyperthyroidism and ophthalmopathy. Germline CDR1 is MDHEN and CDR2 is SYDVKM. The V segment lost 7 bases and the J segment 2 bases; nucleotides outside the gene matches: 7. There are 14 residues in the CDR3.

This TCR derives from a man aged 35-49 years with Graves' ophthalmopathy. The chain recombines TRBV28 with TRBJ1-2, with 7 bases that match TRBD1. Sequenced: blood. CDR3: CASTSGQTNYGYTF. The CDR3 bases are TGTGCCAGCACGTCGGGACAGACGAACTATGGCTACACCTTC.